A single sample is the source of the 15 T cell receptor beta chains below, sequenced in a study of T cell responses to AZD1222 COVID-19 vaccine. Clones were sequenced by immunoSEQ multiplex PCR, and TCRdb holds only the in-frame ones, with some missing. The sample carries 150,000 to 200,000 clones, 94% recorded once. The sequenced sample was peripheral blood, obtained on day 0 of AZD1222 vaccination. These receptors all come from an adult in good health.

The chain recombines TRBV30 with TRBJ1-1; D gene ambiguous. CDR3 length equals 11 residues. CDR1 is GTSNPN and CDR2 is SVGIG in the germline V gene (reference sequence). The V and J ends lost 0 bases and 4 bases respectively, with 3 bases between them. The CDR3 loop is CAWSVVTEAFF. The CDR3 DNA reads TGTGCCTGGAGTGTTGTCACTGAAGCTTTCTTT. The variable domain in full, completed from reference TRBV30 and TRBJ1-1, reads SQTIHQWPATLVQPVGSPLSLECTVEGTSNPNLYWYRQAAGRGLQLLFYSVGIGQISSEVPQNLSASRPQDRQFILSSKKLLLSDSGFYLCAWSVVTEAFFGQGTRLTVV.

This clone occurred a few times. This chain uses TRBV7-2 with TRBJ2-7, with TRBD2 matching over 12 bases. Germline assignment: CDR1 SGHTA and CDR2 FQGNSA. V was clipped by 5 bases and J by 6 bases; unmatched bases: 14. The CDR3 sequence is 17 residues long. The CDR3 spells CASSPHLAGGQGGEQYF. As DNA, the CDR3 is TGTGCCAGCAGCCCGCACCTAGCGGGAGGGCAAGGTGGCGAGCAGTACTTC.

This chain links TRBV5-6 with TRBJ1-6; TRBD1 might be the D (5 bases). CDR1 SGHDT and CDR2 YYEEEE come from the germline V gene. Trimming took 1 base from V and 7 from J, leaving 9 bases between them. The CDR3 consists of 14 residues. CDR3: CASSLWQGNSPLHF. The DNA of the CDR3 is TGTGCCAGCAGCTTGTGGCAGGGAAATTCACCCCTCCACTTT. The full variable domain, with the rest looked up from reference TRBV5-6 and TRBJ1-6, is DAGVTQSPTHLIKTRGQQVTLRCSPKSGHDTVSWYQQALGQGPQFIFQYYEEEERQRGNFPDRFSGHQFPNYSSELNVNALLLGDSALYLCASSLWQGNSPLHFGNGTRLTVT.

This chain joins TRBV6-2 or TRBV6-3 and TRBJ2-5; 8 bases are shared with TRBD1. The germline CDR1 and CDR2 sequences are MNHEY and SVGEGT. The CDR3 has 14 residues. V lost 5 bases to trimming and J lost 5 bases; unmatched junction nucleotides: 7. This CDR3 is CASSLGRTGETQYF. The CDR3 nucleotides read TGTGCCAGCAGTCTTGGGAGGACAGGGGAGACCCAGTACTTC.

The chain combines TRBV19 with TRBJ2-1; D perhaps matches TRBD2 (6 bases). The CDR3 is 12 residues long. V gave up 4 bases and J gave up 6 bases, with 7 bases separating them. Germline V CDR1 and CDR2: LNHDA, SQIVND (reference sequence). For the CDR3, the DNA is TGTGCCAGTAGTAGCGGGGCCAATGAGCAGTTCTTC. This gives the protein CASSSGANEQFF. Complete variable domain (other parts from reference TRBV19 and TRBJ2-1): DGGITQSPKYLFRKEGQNVTLSCEQNLNHDAMYWYRQDPGQGLRLIYYSQIVNDFQKGDIAEGYSVSREKKESFPLTVTSAQKNPTAFYLCASSSGANEQFFGPGTRLTVL.

V gene TRBV5-5 combines with J gene TRBJ1-1, with 7 bases aligning to TRBD1. The CDR3 is made up of 16 amino acids. V lost 3 bases to trimming and J lost 0 bases; unmatched junction nucleotides: 8. Germline CDR1 and CDR2: SGHKS and YYEKEE (reference sequence). The CDR3 region is CASSWRGTAMNTEAFF. In nucleotides, the CDR3 is TGTGCCAGCAGCTGGAGAGGGACAGCTATGAACACTGAAGCTTTCTTT.

The CDR3 DNA is TGTGCCAGCAGTTCACCTAGCAAACTCTACGAGCAGTACTTC. Translation: CASSSPSKLYEQYF. The chain uses TRBV28 and TRBJ2-7; D may be TRBD2 (5 bases). The CDR3 is 14 amino acids. Germline values: CDR1 MDHEN, CDR2 SYDVKM. V lost 4 bases and J 3 bases, leaving 13 bases between the germline ends.

J is TRBJ1-2 and V is TRBV2; D is perhaps TRBD1 (5 bases). The CDR3 covers 15 residues. V lost 5 bases to trimming and J lost 2 bases, with 15 bases between them. Germline V gene sequence: CDR1 SNHLY, CDR2 FYNNEI. CDR3: CASSLTPSGNYGYTF. DNA of the CDR3: TGTGCCAGCAGTCTGACACCCTCAGGGAACTATGGCTACACCTTC.

This clone occurred a few times. The V gene is TRBV5-1, the J gene TRBJ2-7, with a tentative D call TRBD1 (6 bases). Trimming took 3 bases from V and 7 from J, leaving 11 bases between them. The germline CDR1 and CDR2 sequences are SGHRS and YFSETQ. The CDR3 runs to 12 residues. The CDR3 DNA reads as TGCGCCAGCAGCTCCCAGGGGTGGGAGCAGTACTTC. Residues: CASSSQGWEQYF.

This chain uses TRBV2 with TRBJ2-7; a weak D match, TRBD2 (6 bases). V was shortened by 1 base and J by 0 bases, with 7 bases between the two germline ends. This CDR3 spans 14 amino acids. Germline CDR1 is SNHLY and CDR2 is FYNNEI. The CDR3 loop is CASSEGGVSYEQYF. CDR3 bases: TGTGCCAGCAGTGAAGGCGGGGTCTCCTACGAGCAGTACTTC.

V and J are TRBV5-5 and TRBJ2-1; 7 positions agree with TRBD1. Germline CDR1 SGHKS, CDR2 YYEKEE (reference sequence). CDR3 length equals 14 residues. Germline trimming cut 4 bases from V and 0 bases from J; bases unmatched to any gene: 1. In DNA form, the CDR3 reads TGTGCCAGCAGCGGGACAGTCTCCTACAATGAGCAGTTCTTC. Translating gives CASSGTVSYNEQFF.

The chain carries TRBV23-1 and TRBJ2-3; D remains ambiguous. TRBV23-1 is classed as an ORF, of uncertain function. Trimming pared 4 bases from V and 3 bases from J, leaving 2 bases between. The CDR3 length is 11 residues. The CDR3 loop reads CASSPTDTQYF. In nucleotides, the CDR3 is TGCGCCAGCAGTCCTACAGATACGCAGTATTTT.

The V call is TRBV11-3, the J call TRBJ2-6, with unresolved D. Trimming removed 5 bases at V and 1 base at J, with 9 bases between. The CDR3 runs 15 residues. The V gene's germline CDR1 is SGHNT and CDR2 YENEEA. CDR3 sequence reads: CASSPPGSGANVLTF. DNA for the CDR3: TGTGCCAGCAGCCCTCCAGGATCTGGGGCCAACGTCCTGACTTTC.

The rearrangement uses TRBV5-5 and TRBJ2-7; the D is unclear. CDR3 length equals 15 residues. Germline CDR1 and CDR2: SGHKS and YYEKEE (reference sequence). The ends were cut back, 3 bases at V and 2 bases at J, with 15 bases in the middle. CDR3 nucleotide sequence: TGTGCCAGCAGCTCCTTTAGACTGGTGGCCTACGAGCAGTACTTC. As protein: CASSSFRLVAYEQYF.

The chain joins TRBV30 to TRBJ1-6; tentatively, D is TRBD1 (6 bases). V was trimmed by 7 bases and J by 3 bases, leaving 10 bases between them. The CDR3 totals 13 residues. CDR1 GTSNPN and CDR2 SVGIG come from the germline V gene (reference sequence). For the CDR3, the DNA is TGTGCCTCGTCGGGACACTATAATTCACCCCTCCACTTT. Protein: CASSGHYNSPLHF.